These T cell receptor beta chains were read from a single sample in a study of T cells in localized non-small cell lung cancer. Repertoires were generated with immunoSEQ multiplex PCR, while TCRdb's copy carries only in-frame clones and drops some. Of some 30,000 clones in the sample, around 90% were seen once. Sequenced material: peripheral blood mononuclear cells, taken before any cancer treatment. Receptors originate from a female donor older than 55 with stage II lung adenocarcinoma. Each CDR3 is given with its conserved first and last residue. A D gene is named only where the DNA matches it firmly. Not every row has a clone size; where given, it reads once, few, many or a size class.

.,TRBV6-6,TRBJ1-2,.,TGTGCCAGCAGTCCCGACAGCTATGGCTACACCTTC,CASSPDSYGYTF
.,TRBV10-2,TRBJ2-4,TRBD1,TGCGCCAGCAGTGATTCGAGGGAGACAGGGGGAGGAGAAAACATTCAGTACTTC,CASSDSRETGGGENIQYF
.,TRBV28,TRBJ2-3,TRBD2,TGTGCCAGCAGGGGGGGGTCTAGCGGGCTCACAGATACGCAGTATTTT,CASRGGSSGLTDTQYF
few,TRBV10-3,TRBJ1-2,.,TGTGCCACGGACAATAACTATGGCTACACCTTC,CATDNNYGYTF
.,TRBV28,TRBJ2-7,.,TGTGCCAGCAGTTTAGGCTACGAGCAGTACTTC,CASSLGYEQYF
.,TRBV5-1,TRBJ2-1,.,TGCGCCAGCAGCTCGGACAGTCCGGGATACAATGAGCAGTTCTTC,CASSSDSPGYNEQFF
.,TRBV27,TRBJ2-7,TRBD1,TGTGCCAGCAGTGGGGACAGGGGGCACTACGAGCAGTACTTC,CASSGDRGHYEQYF
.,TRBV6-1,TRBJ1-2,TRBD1,TGTGCCACCCGTAGGACAGGGGTCGATGGCTACACCTTC,CATRRTGVDGYTF
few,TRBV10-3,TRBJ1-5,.,TGTGCCATCAGTGAGGGGGACGACAATCAGCCCCAGCATTTT,CAISEGDDNQPQHF
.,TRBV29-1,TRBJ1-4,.,TGCAGCGTTAATCAGGGGCCTAATGAAAAACTGTTTTTT,CSVNQGPNEKLFF
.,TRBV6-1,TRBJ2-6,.,TGTGCCAGCAGTGAAGTAAGGCCTTCGGGGGCCAACGTCCTGACTTTC,CASSEVRPSGANVLTF
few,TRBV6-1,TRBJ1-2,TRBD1,TGTGCCAGCAGTGGACATAGGCACAGGGGGCCGCAGGACTATGGCTACACCTTC,CASSGHRHRGPQDYGYTF
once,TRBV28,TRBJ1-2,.,TGTGCCAGCATCTCGGGGGATCCCCCGGATGGCTACACCTTC,CASISGDPPDGYTF
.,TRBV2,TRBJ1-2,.,TGTGCCAGCAAAGATAGACAGCCGAACTATGGCTACACCTTC,CASKDRQPNYGYTF
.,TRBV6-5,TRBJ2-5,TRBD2,TGTGCCAGCAGCCCCAGCAAGACTAGCGGAGAGACCCAGTACTTC,CASSPSKTSGETQYF
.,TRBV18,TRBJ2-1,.,TGTGCCAGCGCCATAGGACAGACTAATTACAATGAGCAGTTCTTC,CASAIGQTNYNEQFF